The subject of this entry is one TCR beta chain. Its specificity is unknown. CDR3 length: 15 amino acids. Losses at the gene ends were 4 bases for V and 7 bases for J; bases not matched to a gene: 7. From germline, CDR1 is GTSNPN and CDR2 SVGIG (reference sequence). The sample belongs to a study of STAT3 mutations in large granular lymphocyte leukemia. General study results and limits: In T-cell large granular lymphocyte leukemia, about half of patients showed multiple immunodominant subclonotypes.

Sequencing used immunoSEQ multiplex PCR; TCRdb keeps in-frame clones, though not all of them. The sample has under 2,000 clones; around 86% are singletons. The sequencing input was peripheral blood mononuclear cells. The chain combines TRBV30 with TRBJ1-6; 10 bases are a match to TRBD1. This clonotype was sampled from a woman between 40 and 50 years old with T-cell large granular lymphocyte leukemia. Some clones in this sample may be carry-over from other donors' samples. The CDR3 protein is CAWTRQGALNSPLHF. The DNA for the CDR3 is TGTGCCTGGACCCGACAGGGGGCATTGAATTCACCCCTCCACTTT.